Shown below are 22 T cell receptor beta chains from a single sample sequenced in a study of human thymus T cells. It was from resections taken during corrective heart surgery that the thymus tissue came. The protocol was immunoSEQ multiplex PCR, while the TCRdb copy is restricted to in-frame clones and leaves out a portion. Here the sample spans 65,000 to 90,000 clones, over 85% being singletons. The sample taken for sequencing was thymus tissue. Every receptor here comes from a girl under three years old with a congenital heart defect but otherwise immunologically healthy.

The chain couples TRBV7-3 to TRBJ2-5, with TRBD2 matching over 7 bases. Trimming cost V 3 bases and J 5 bases; bases outside gene matches: 9. Per the germline V gene, CDR1 is SGHTA and CDR2 is FQGTGA. There are 15 residues in the CDR3. The CDR3 region is CASSFGPGREETQYF. The CDR3 nucleotides are TGTGCCAGCAGCTTCGGTCCGGGGCGGGAGGAGACCCAGTACTTC.

This clone was seen a few times. The J gene is TRBJ1-1, the V gene TRBV19, with 7 bases fitting TRBD1. V shed 6 bases and J 1 base; nucleotides not matched to a gene: 5. This CDR3 comprises 14 residues. CDR1 and CDR2 (germline): LNHDA, SQIVND (reference sequence). CDR3 region: CASSLDRENTEAFF. The CDR3 region has the DNA TGTGCCAGTAGCCTTGACAGGGAGAACACTGAAGCTTTCTTT. Combining the CDR3 with reference TRBV19 and TRBJ1-1 gives the whole variable domain DGGITQSPKYLFRKEGQNVTLSCEQNLNHDAMYWYRQDPGQGLRLIYYSQIVNDFQKGDIAEGYSVSREKKESFPLTVTSAQKNPTAFYLCASSLDRENTEAFFGQGTRLTVV.

The chain is built from TRBV5-6 and TRBJ2-5, with D uncertain. The CDR3 sequence is 13 residues long. Germline V gives CDR1 SGHDT, CDR2 YYEEEE. V was clipped by 3 bases and J by 3 bases, with 9 bases between them. The CDR3 DNA reads TGTGCCAGCAGCTCTGGATGGGAAGAGACCCAGTACTTC. It specifies CASSSGWEETQYF.

The chain recombines TRBV7-2 with TRBJ1-1, with 12 bases matching TRBD1. Germline loops: CDR1 SGHTA, CDR2 FQGNSA. The CDR3 runs 17 residues. The J segment lost 4 bases and the V segment lost 3 bases, leaving 9 bases of the junction unmatched. CDR3 protein: CASSFGGQGARVTEAFF. In DNA form, the CDR3 reads TGTGCCAGCAGCTTCGGGGGACAGGGGGCGCGGGTCACTGAAGCTTTCTTT.

In DNA, the CDR3 is TGTGCCAGCAGTTACTCGCGGGGTTTTGTTGCTGAAGCTTTCTTT. Translated, it gives CASSYSRGFVAEAFF. This chain uses TRBV6-5 with TRBJ1-1; the D is unclear. Germline V gene sequence: CDR1 MNHEY, CDR2 SVGAGI. The CDR3 runs to 15 residues. The germline V and J ends were trimmed by 0 bases and 6 bases, with 14 bases remaining between them.

The J gene is TRBJ1-5, the V gene TRBV19, with 7 bases aligning to TRBD1. J was trimmed by 1 base and V by 10 bases; bases with no gene match: 13. CDR1 LNHDA and CDR2 SQIVND come from the germline V gene (reference sequence). The CDR3 is 16 amino acids. CDR3 sequence: CATLPGQTRSNQPQHF. CDR3 bases: TGTGCCACTTTACCGGGACAGACTAGGAGCAATCAGCCCCAGCATTTT.

The chain joins TRBV5-1 to TRBJ2-5, with TRBD2 matching 12 bases. The CDR3 is made up of 16 amino acids. Germline CDR1 SGHRS, CDR2 YFSETQ. V shed 3 bases, J shed 9 bases, and the junction held 12 bases outside the gene matches. This chain's CDR3 is CASSSATSGGRGAQYF. The CDR3 nucleotides are TGCGCCAGCAGCTCGGCGACTAGCGGGGGAAGGGGGGCCCAGTACTTC.

The CDR3 DNA reads as TGTGCCAGCAGTTCCGGGGGCTCCCAACTTGTGAACGAGCAGTACTTC. Amino acid sequence: CASSSGGSQLVNEQYF. This chain connects TRBV6-6 to TRBJ2-7; D may match TRBD1 or TRBD2 (6 bases each). This CDR3 contains 16 residues. With 4 bases removed from V and 5 bases from J, the gap between germline ends came to 21 bases. CDR1 is MNHNY and CDR2 is SVGAGI in the germline V gene (reference sequence).

The CDR3 sequence is CSPAGQETQYF. The DNA for the CDR3 is TGCAGTCCTGCGGGTCAAGAGACCCAGTACTTC. The chain links TRBV20-1 to TRBJ2-5; D may be TRBD2 (5 bases). Germline CDR1 and CDR2: DFQATT and SNEGSKA (reference sequence). The CDR3 is 11 amino acids. V was cut by 8 bases and J by 2 bases, with 9 bases left in between.

The chain has TRBV7-9 and TRBJ1-1; 10 positions agree with TRBD1. The V segment lost 4 bases and the J segment 3 bases; nucleotides outside the gene matches: 5. In germline, CDR1 is SEHNR, CDR2 FQNEAQ (reference sequence). This CDR3 has 15 residues. The CDR3 region has the DNA TGTGCCAGCAGCTCCAGACAGGGGGCGGACACTGAAGCTTTCTTT. It is translated as CASSSRQGADTEAFF.

This clone was counted a single time. The J gene is TRBJ2-7, the V gene TRBV10-3; 9 bases are a match to TRBD1. This CDR3 has 13 residues. CDR1 and CDR2 (germline): ENHRY, SYGVKD. Trimming cost V 10 bases and J 3 bases; bases outside gene matches: 7. CDR3 coding DNA: TGTGCCACCGGACAGGGGTACTTCTACGAGCAGTACTTC. Translating gives CATGQGYFYEQYF.

This chain uses TRBV7-2 with TRBJ1-2; TRBD1 matches 8 bases. Germline CDR1 is SGHTA and CDR2 is FQGNSA. The junction had 5 bases not matched to a gene; V was cut back by 5 bases and J by 0 bases. CDR3 length: 15 amino acids. CDR3 amino acids: CASSGPGQANYGYTF. The DNA of the CDR3 is TGTGCCAGCAGCGGTCCGGGACAGGCTAACTATGGCTACACCTTC. Combining the CDR3 with reference TRBV7-2 and TRBJ1-2 gives the whole variable domain GAGVSQSPSNKVTEKGKDVELRCDPISGHTALYWYRQSLGQGLEFLIYFQGNSAPDKSGLPSDRFSAERTGGSVSTLTIQRTQQEDSAVYLCASSGPGQANYGYTFGSGTRLTVV.

V is TRBV4-1 and J is TRBJ1-3; D uncertain. V was clipped by 2 bases and J by 8 bases, with 28 bases between them. The CDR3 covers 19 residues. The germline CDR1 and CDR2 sequences are MGHRA and YSYEKL. This chain's CDR3 is CASSQIPPIDKLWKDTIYF. In nucleotides, the CDR3 is TGCGCCAGCAGCCAAATACCTCCGATCGACAAGCTCTGGAAGGACACCATATATTTT.

This chain connects TRBV25-1 to TRBJ1-2; the D is unclear. Trimming removed 4 bases at V and 5 bases at J, with 11 bases between. Germline V CDR1 and CDR2: MGHDK, SYGVNS. The CDR3 length is 13 residues. The CDR3 sequence: CASSGSQMYGYTF. CDR3 bases: TGTGCCAGCAGTGGCTCCCAGATGTATGGCTACACCTTC.

This chain joins TRBV5-1 and TRBJ2-3; 10 nucleotides align to TRBD1. This CDR3 has 14 amino acids. The germline V gene encodes CDR1 SGHRS and CDR2 YFSETQ. V shed 7 bases, J shed 3 bases, and the junction held 5 bases outside the gene matches. This CDR3 reads CASGWDRGTDTQYF. The CDR3 DNA is TGCGCCAGCGGGTGGGACAGGGGTACAGATACGCAGTATTTT. The full variable domain, completed using reference TRBV5-1 and TRBJ2-3, is KAGVTQTPRYLIKTRGQQVTLSCSPISGHRSVSWYQQTPGQGLQFLFEYFSETQRNKGNFPGRFSGRQFSNSRSEMNVSTLELGDSALYLCASGWDRGTDTQYFGPGTRLTVL.

The chain carries TRBV5-1 and TRBJ1-2; the match to TRBD1 covers 8 bases. The CDR3 extends over 13 amino acids. The V gene's germline CDR1 is SGHRS and CDR2 YFSETQ. The ends lost 6 bases at V and 2 bases at J; junction bases unmatched: 3. CDR3 nucleotides: TGCGCCAGCAAGGGGACAGGCAACTATGGCTACACCTTC. Protein sequence: CASKGTGNYGYTF.

This sequence joins TRBV6-1 and TRBJ1-2; 9 bases are a match to TRBD1. This CDR3 is 15 amino acids long. J lost 0 bases, V lost 5 bases, and 4 bases had no gene match. The germline V gene has CDR1 MNHNS and CDR2 SASEGT. The CDR3 loop is CASSSRDRANYGYTF. The DNA of the CDR3 is TGTGCCAGCAGTTCCCGGGACAGGGCTAACTATGGCTACACCTTC.

The sample holds one count of this clone. V gene TRBV5-4 combines with J gene TRBJ2-5, with TRBD1 matching over 7 bases. Per the germline V gene, CDR1 is SGHNT and CDR2 is YYREEE (reference sequence). The CDR3 sequence is 15 residues long. V gave up 5 bases and J gave up 2 bases; unmatched junction bases: 9. CDR3 DNA sequence: TGTGCCAGCAGTCCGGGACAGCGGATACAAGAGACCCAGTACTTC. This sequence encodes CASSPGQRIQETQYF.

This clone is a singleton in its sample. The chain couples TRBV27 to TRBJ2-2; D perhaps matches TRBD2 (6 bases). Germline CDR1 and CDR2: MNHEY and SMNVEV (reference sequence). Deletions cut 8 bases from V and 5 bases from J, with 15 bases between. The CDR3 has 14 amino acids. CDR3 in amino acids: CASSRGGPTGELFF. In nucleotides, the CDR3 is TGTGCCAGCTCCCGAGGAGGGCCAACCGGGGAGCTGTTTTTT.

The CDR3 is CASSYSGQGRVQPQHF. Written as DNA, the CDR3 is TGTGCCAGCAGTTACTCAGGGCAGGGTAGGGTGCAGCCCCAGCATTTT. V is TRBV6-6 and J is TRBJ1-5; TRBD1 might be the D (5 bases). This CDR3 comprises 16 residues. In germline, CDR1 is MNHNY, CDR2 SVGAGI (reference sequence). V lost 0 bases and J lost 7, with 16 bases in between.

This chain uses TRBV7-3 with TRBJ2-4, with TRBD1 matching 7 bases. With V trimmed by 1 base and J by 9 bases, 12 bases remained unmatched. Germline V gene sequence: CDR1 SGHTA, CDR2 FQGTGA. This CDR3 is built from 16 residues. CDR3 DNA: TGTGCCAGCAGCTTAATAGGGGGCAGGGAATGGCGCATTCAGTACTTC. Translating gives CASSLIGGREWRIQYF.

The chain combines TRBV4-1 with TRBJ2-3; TRBD2 matches at 16 bases. Germline CDR1 reads MGHRA; CDR2 reads YSYEKL. J was trimmed by 3 bases and V by 0 bases; bases with no gene match: 12. This CDR3 contains 21 residues. CDR3 nucleotide sequence: TGCGCCAGCAGCCAAGATGGGACCGGGACTAGCGGGAGGGCATCGACAGATACGCAGTATTTT. Its protein is CASSQDGTGTSGRASTDTQYF.